The rows below give T cell receptor beta chains drawn from one sample of a study of cytomegalovirus exposure and HLA in healthy donors. Method: immunoSEQ multiplex PCR; TCRdb's copy keeps in-frame clones and lacks some. This sample has about 210,000 clones, with roughly 82% found just once. Sequenced: PBMCs. Source of these receptors: a man aged 35 to 55 in good health and CMV-seropositive. The CDR3 runs from the conserved cysteine through the conserved F or W. A D gene is named only where the DNA matches it firmly. Size is stated for part of the rows, as once, few or many counts, or as a class when the clone is expanded.

>TRBD2|-|TRBV27|TRBJ2-1
CASSSSGTSGSNEQFF
TGTGCCAGCAGTTCCTCCGGGACTAGCGGGAGTAATGAGCAGTTCTTC
>-|-|TRBV6-5|TRBJ2-5
CASSYSMRETQYF
TGTGCCAGCAGTTACTCGATGCGGGAGACCCAGTACTTC
>TRBD1|-|TRBV5-6|TRBJ2-3
CASSSGQGIDTQYF
TGTGCCAGCAGCTCCGGACAGGGCATAGATACGCAGTATTTT
>-|-|TRBV30|TRBJ1-2
CAWIGTNYGYTF
TGTGCCTGGATCGGTACTAACTATGGCTACACCTTC
>-|few|TRBV9|TRBJ2-1
CASSVTTSSTEQFF
TGTGCCAGCAGCGTAACTACTAGTTCGACTGAGCAGTTCTTC
>-|-|TRBV5-1|TRBJ1-3
CASSLGPSSGNTIYF
TGCGCCAGCAGCTTGGGGCCCAGCTCTGGAAACACCATATATTTT
>TRBD2|-|TRBV7-9|TRBJ2-7
CASSSTSGDYEQYF
TGTGCCAGCAGCTCGACTAGCGGGGACTACGAGCAGTACTTC
>TRBD2|-|TRBV27|TRBJ2-2
CASSLGLAGGNTGELFF
TGTGCCAGCAGTTTAGGGCTAGCGGGAGGGAACACCGGGGAGCTGTTTTTT
>-|-|TRBV6-5|TRBJ1-5
CASSSPNQPQHF
TGTGCCAGCAGTTCCCCTAATCAGCCCCAGCATTTT
>TRBD2|-|TRBV10-3|TRBJ2-1
CAISGGGGPYNEQFF
TGTGCCATCAGTGGTGGGGGAGGGCCCTACAATGAGCAGTTCTTC
>-|-|TRBV15|TRBJ2-5
CATSRDPGSGETQYF
TGTGCCACCAGCAGAGACCCCGGTAGCGGAGAGACCCAGTACTTC
>TRBD1|-|TRBV5-5|TRBJ1-5
CASSSRTGGSGNQPQHF
TGTGCCAGCAGCTCCCGGACAGGGGGTTCAGGCAATCAGCCCCAGCATTTT
>-|-|TRBV18|TRBJ2-3
CASSPLGRQGGTDTQYF
TGTGCCAGCTCACCACTAGGCCGGCAGGGGGGAACAGATACGCAGTATTTT
>TRBD1|-|TRBV11-3|TRBJ1-2
CASSSGTGGANGYTF
TGTGCCAGCAGCTCCGGGACAGGGGGCGCAAATGGCTACACCTTC
>TRBD2|-|TRBV7-3|TRBJ2-1
CASSSGTSGRQQFF
TGTGCCAGCAGCTCCGGGACTAGCGGGAGACAGCAGTTCTTC
>-|once|TRBV7-3|TRBJ2-1
CASSLRQSSNEQFF
TGTGCCAGCAGCTTAAGACAGTCCAGCAATGAGCAGTTCTTC
>-|-|TRBV18|TRBJ2-3
CASSEFTDTQYF
TGTGCCAGCTCAGAGTTCACAGATACGCAGTATTTT
>TRBD2|-|TRBV11-2|TRBJ2-2
CASRLTSGETGELFF
TGTGCCAGCAGGCTTACTAGCGGAGAAACCGGGGAGCTGTTTTTT
>-|-|TRBV4-2|TRBJ2-3
CASSQEGTDTQYF
TGTGCCAGCAGCCAGGAGGGCACAGATACGCAGTATTTT
>-|-|TRBV4-1|TRBJ1-1
CASSQALGSEYTEAFF
TGCGCCAGCAGCCAAGCCCTCGGATCGGAGTACACTGAAGCTTTCTTT
>-|few|TRBV6-6|TRBJ1-3
CASTDWTVRSGNTIYF
TGTGCCAGTACCGACTGGACAGTTCGGTCTGGAAACACCATATATTTT
>-|few|TRBV19|TRBJ2-6
CASSKLGANVLTF
TGTGCCAGTAGTAAGCTGGGGGCCAACGTCCTGACTTTC
>-|-|TRBV5-1|TRBJ1-4
CASSLEGGNEKLFF
TGCGCCAGCAGCTTGGAAGGGGGAAATGAAAAACTGTTTTTT
>-|-|TRBV25-1|TRBJ1-4
CASSDFRAPNEKLFF
TGTGCCAGCAGTGATTTCAGGGCTCCTAATGAAAAACTGTTTTTT
>-|-|TRBV27|TRBJ1-5
CASSFRLPGQRSDQPQHF
TGTGCCAGCAGTTTTCGTCTTCCGGGACAAAGGTCCGATCAGCCCCAGCATTTT
>-|-|TRBV27|TRBJ1-4
CASRVKRTVGGNEKLFF
TGTGCCAGCAGGGTGAAAAGGACAGTAGGCGGGAATGAAAAACTGTTTTTT
>-|-|TRBV7-3|TRBJ2-2
CASSPQITGELFF
TGTGCCAGCAGCCCACAGATTACCGGGGAGCTGTTTTTT
>TRBD1|-|TRBV28|TRBJ1-2
CASSVLDRVAGYTF
TGTGCCAGCAGTGTACTAGACAGGGTGGCTGGCTACACCTTC
>TRBD1|-|TRBV9|TRBJ1-5
CASSVGQGSQPQHF
TGTGCCAGCAGCGTCGGACAGGGGAGTCAGCCCCAGCATTTT
>TRBD1|once|TRBV7-8|TRBJ1-1
CASSLTGRTEAFF
TGTGCCAGCAGCTTGACAGGGAGGACTGAAGCTTTCTTT
>-|-|TRBV6-5|TRBJ2-5
CASSYGGRGTQYF
TGTGCCAGCAGTTACGGGGGCCGGGGGACCCAGTACTTC